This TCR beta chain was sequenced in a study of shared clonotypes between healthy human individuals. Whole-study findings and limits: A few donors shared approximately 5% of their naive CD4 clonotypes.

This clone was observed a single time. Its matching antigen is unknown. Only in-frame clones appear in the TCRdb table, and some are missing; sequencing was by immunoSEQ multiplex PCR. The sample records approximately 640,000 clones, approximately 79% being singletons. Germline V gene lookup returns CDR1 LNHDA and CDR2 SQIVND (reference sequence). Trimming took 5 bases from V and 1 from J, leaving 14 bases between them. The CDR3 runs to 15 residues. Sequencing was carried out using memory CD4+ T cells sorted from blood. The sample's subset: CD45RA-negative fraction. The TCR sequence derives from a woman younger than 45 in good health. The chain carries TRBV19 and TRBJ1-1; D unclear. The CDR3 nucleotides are TGTGCCAGTAGTGGTGGTGGTGGAGGGAACACTGAAGCTTTCTTT. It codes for CASSGGGGGNTEAFF.